This T cell receptor beta chain comes out of a study of cytomegalovirus exposure and HLA in healthy donors. Findings and limits, study-wide: Analysis performed later found approximately 17,000 TCR beta sequences associated with HLA alleles at 0.05 false discovery rate. Reported performance of the classifier showed diagnosis of cytomegalovirus status with high specificity and sensitivity.

Researchers ran the PCR with 60 Vbeta and 13 Jbeta primers. Profiled with immunoSEQ multiplex PCR; TCRdb holds only in-frame clones, not every one. Of about 130,000 clones in the sample, approximately 85% were seen once. The donors were healthy bone marrow donors. Points on this clone: Its target is not known. The junction does not match germline at one end; this may be a read error. Other nucleotide sequences from this sample produce the same CDR3.

The germline V gene encodes CDR1 MNHEY and CDR2 SVGAGI. The CDR3 covers 12 residues. Input material: PBMCs. This clonotype was sampled from a boy between 10 and 17 years old in good health and CMV-seronegative. The V gene is TRBV6-5, the J gene TRBJ2-1; D may be TRBD2 (6 bases). CDR3 sequence (DNA): TGCGCCAGCCCACTGTGGAGGGATGAGCAGTTCTTC. Amino acids: CASPLWRDEQFF.